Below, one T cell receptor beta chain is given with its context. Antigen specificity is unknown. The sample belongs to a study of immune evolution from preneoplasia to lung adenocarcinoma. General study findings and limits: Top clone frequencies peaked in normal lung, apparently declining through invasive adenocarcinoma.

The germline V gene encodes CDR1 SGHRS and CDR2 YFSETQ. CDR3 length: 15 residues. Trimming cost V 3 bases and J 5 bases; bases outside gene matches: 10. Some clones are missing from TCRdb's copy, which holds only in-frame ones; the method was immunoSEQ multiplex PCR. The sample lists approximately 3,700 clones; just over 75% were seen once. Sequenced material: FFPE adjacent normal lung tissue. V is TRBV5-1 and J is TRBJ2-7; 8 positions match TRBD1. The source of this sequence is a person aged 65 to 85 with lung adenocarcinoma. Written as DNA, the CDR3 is TGCGCCAGCAGCTACACTCAGGGGGCATACGACGAGCAGTACTTC. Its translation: CASSYTQGAYDEQYF.